This entry describes one T cell receptor (beta chain). Its antigen is not identified. The data belong to a study of T cells in Graves' hyperthyroidism and ophthalmopathy. Study outcomes and limitations: From stable hyperthyroidism, ophthalmopathy was separated by a 13 V-J model.

Those patients with uncontrolled infection, other autoimmune disease, pregnancy or lactation were excluded. The TCR beta CDR3 regions underwent amplification using RNA transcripts as the source. TCR CDR3 regions were first amplified by RT-PCR with HTBI primers. TCRdb reanalysed the multiplex PCR reads using MiXCR and keeps one entry per CDR3 protein. The profile shows some 300,000 distinct CDR3 sequences, roughly a fifth of them singletons. The V end lost 4 bases, the J end lost 4 bases, and 11 bases lay between the germline ends. Germline loops: CDR1 SGHRS, CDR2 YFSETQ. The CDR3 covers 14 residues. The chain carries TRBV5-1 and TRBJ1-4; a weak D match, TRBD1 (5 bases). Sequencing used blood. This receptor was identified in a man aged 50-60 years with Graves' ophthalmopathy. The DNA of the CDR3 is TGCGCCAGCAGCCGGGACGGAATTAATGAAAAACTGTTTTTT. Translation: CASSRDGINEKLFF.